A selection of T cell receptor beta chains follows, all from one sample in a study of T cells in Graves' hyperthyroidism and ophthalmopathy. Using its own MiXCR run on the multiplex PCR reads, TCRdb lists one record per CDR3 protein. The sample holds 500,000 to 750,000 distinct CDR3 sequences, around 16% seen once. Input material: blood. These TCRs come from a woman in her 30s with Graves' hyperthyroidism. Each CDR3 is given with its conserved first and last residue. The order of the fields is clone size, V gene, D gene, J gene, CDR3 DNA, CDR3 protein. D genes are given only for firm matches. Clone size is given for some rows only: seen once, a few or many times, or a class if the clone is expanded.

>many|TRBV28|-|TRBJ1-4
TGTGCCAGCAGTTCCCCGGAAGGCACGAGTGAAAAACTGTTTTTT
CASSSPEGTSEKLFF
>few|TRBV6-5|-|TRBJ2-2
TGTGCCAGCAGTTACTCGATTCGCGGGGACGGGGAGCTGTTTTTT
CASSYSIRGDGELFF
>-|TRBV10-3|TRBD1|TRBJ2-3
TGTGCCACCCAAGACAGGGATGTGACAGATACGCAGTATTTT
CATQDRDVTDTQYF
>-|TRBV5-4|-|TRBJ2-7
TGTGCCAGCAGCTCGGGCCCGCTAGTAGCCGAGCAGTACTTC
CASSSGPLVAEQYF
>-|TRBV20-1|TRBD1|TRBJ2-2
TGCAGTGCCCAGGACAGGGTCTACACCGGGGAGCTGTTTTTT
CSAQDRVYTGELFF
>-|TRBV12-3/TRBV12-4|-|TRBJ2-2
TGTGCCAGCACCATGCGAGCCGGGGAGCTGTTTTTT
CASTMRAGELFF
>-|TRBV7-9|-|TRBJ1-2
TGTGCCAGCAGCTTAGGGCAGGGGAACTACACCTTC
CASSLGQGNYTF
>-|TRBV12-3/TRBV12-4|-|TRBJ1-5
TGTGCCAGCACCCAAGACCTTACCAACCAGCCCCAGCATTTT
CASTQDLTNQPQHF
>many|TRBV3-1|TRBD1|TRBJ1-1
TGTGCCAGCAGCCAAGATAGTGGACAGGGGTTGAACACTGAAGCTTTCTTT
CASSQDSGQGLNTEAFF
>many|TRBV30|-|TRBJ2-3
TGTGCCGGTCAGGACGTGGGTGATACGCAGTATTTT
CAGQDVGDTQYF
>few|TRBV6-2/TRBV6-3|TRBD1|TRBJ2-2
TGTGCCAGCAGCCCCGGGGGACAGGGGACCGGGGAGCTGTTTTTT
CASSPGGQGTGELFF